The clone carrying this T cell receptor (beta chain) was picked up many times. This CDR3 spans 16 amino acids. Germline V gene data show CDR1 as SGHVS and CDR2 as FQNEAQ. V shed 5 bases, J shed 4 bases, and the junction held 13 bases outside the gene matches. This sample stems from a study of CD8 T cells in ankylosing spondylitis. TCRdb recomputed calls from the 5' RACE reads with MiXCR, one row per CDR3 protein. The table has roughly 180,000 distinct CDR3 sequences, approximately 10% seen once. Sequences were obtained from blood, either unsorted or a sorted T cell fraction (not recorded which). This clonotype originated in a male donor with ankylosing spondylitis or in good health (not recorded which). The chain links TRBV7-8 to TRBJ2-7; 8 nucleotides agree with TRBD2. The DNA of the CDR3 is TGTGCCAGCAGCCGAGGGACGGGAGGGCCTAGGTACGAGCAGTACTTC. This translates into CASSRGTGGPRYEQYF.